This entry concerns a single TCR beta chain. Its target is unknown. The data are from a study of cytomegalovirus exposure and HLA in healthy donors. Study-wide context: The study placed 80% to 90% of its 350 to 450 genotyped donors in the Caucasian-associated ancestry cluster. Study conclusions and caveats: The study recorded 150 to 200 TCR beta chains that were cytomegalovirus-associated. Earlier analysis looked at TCR beta V segments, and most were productive about 87% or about 30% of the time.

This PCR relied on a set of 60 Vbeta primers and 13 Jbeta primers. Sequencing used immunoSEQ multiplex PCR; TCRdb keeps in-frame clones, though not all of them. The data show 150,000 to 200,000 clones, 60% to 80% seen once. The TCR comes from a woman in her thirties or forties in good health and CMV-seropositive. Sequenced material: PBMCs.

DNA for the CDR3: TGTGCCAGCATCTCGTTGGAGCCCGAACGGGTCAATGAGCAGTTCTTC. Amino acids: CASISLEPERVNEQFF. This chain uses TRBV5-8 with TRBJ2-1, with D unresolved. V was cut by 6 bases and J by 6 bases, with 22 bases left in between. From germline, CDR1 is SGHTS and CDR2 YDEGEE. This CDR3 region has 16 residues.